This TCR beta chain derives from a study of vaccination and CD4 T cells after COVID-19 (dated by TCRdb to the early 2020s). Background for the entire study: The convalescent cohort comprised six males and four females, including two Hispanic individuals, seven Caucasians, two Asians and one multiracial person. In under 13 COVID-19 convalescent patients and a handful of infection-naive healthy vaccine recipients, researchers compared the spike-specific CD4+ TCR repertoire from before mRNA vaccination with the repertoire from after. Control cultures received a CEFX viral epitope pool as the positive control, an HIV-1 Nef peptide pool as the negative control, or no peptide. Memory CD4+ T cell crossreactivity between SARS-CoV-2 and common cold coronavirus spike proteins was assessed at the TCR clonotype level in an earlier paper using these donors. For stimulating the cultures, overlapping spike peptide pools were used, derived from SARS-CoV-2 as well as from the common cold coronaviruses HCoV-NL63, HCoV-OC43 and HCoV-229E. Post-COVID blood samples from convalescent patients were collected a median of roughly 100 days after diagnosis, with a range of 35 to 161 days. Each participant got two doses of either the Pfizer-BioNTech BNT162b2 vaccine (n=8) or the Moderna mRNA-1273 vaccine (n=2). The time from the second vaccine dose to post-vaccine blood sampling had a median of roughly 70 days and ranged from about 12 to 250 days. On the study overall, not on this receptor specifically: Relatively few convalescent patients were included in the study, and early timepoints after natural infection were not analyzed. The median number of SARS-CoV-2-reactive clonotypes rose from approximately 20 after infection to 38 after vaccination, but the change was not significant. Among convalescent patients, a median about 86% of the SARS-CoV-2-reactive clones seen after vaccination appeared only after vaccination, which suggests priming specific to the vaccine. Nearly all vaccine-specific clones in convalescent patients (304 of 307) were mono-reactive for SARS-CoV-2 spike rather than cross-reactive with common cold coronaviruses.

Explained via the paper, the treatment or condition label denotes: roughly 10-day PBMC culture with coronavirus spike peptide pools or control peptides (ViraFEST assay). CD4+ T cells from unexposed donors were collected before the COVID-19 pandemic (2011-2018). The ViraFEST assay was used in the study, in which antigen-specific T cells were expanded with peptide pools and expanded clonotypes were subsequently identified by TCR sequencing. Over 1.5 million PBMCs per well were cultured in IMDM with roughly 5% human AB serum and approximately 10 IU/ml IL-2, plus 10 ug/ml peptide pools. On days 3 and 7, half of the culture medium was replaced with fresh IL-2-containing medium. After 10 days of culture, CD4+ T cells were isolated by negative selection with the EasySep CD4+ T cell isolation kit. As cell number allowed, CD4+ T cells from unexposed donors were tested for reactivity to SARS-CoV-2 S and N and to four common cold coronavirus spike pools. Ficoll-Paque Plus gradient centrifugation was used to isolate PBMCs from whole blood, and the isolated PBMCs were then either used fresh or cryopreserved at -140C. In general, triplicate wells were set up for every culture condition. Leukapheresis product for the unexposed donors was bought commercially.

Points on this clonotype: Its antigen remains undetermined. Base quality data are lacking; no much larger clone is found one base away.

The library relied on PCR. DNA from cultured CD4+ T cells was subjected to TCR sequencing with the Oncomine TCR Beta short-read assay at the Johns Hopkins FTIC core. The QIAamp micro DNA kit was used to extract genomic DNA from the cultured CD4+ T cells. Oncomine TCR Beta libraries from cultured CD4+ T cells were pooled using unique dual indexes and sequenced on an Illumina iSeq 100. Concerning the study's data processing: Non-productive sequences were removed, and CDR3s not starting with C, not ending with F or W, or shorter than 7 amino acids were discarded. Antigen-specific clonotypes were identified with the MANAFEST web application by comparing peptide-stimulated wells with reference and other culture wells. An FDR below 0.05, an odds ratio above 5, and a productive frequency above 0.1% in at least two of three replicate wells were required for clones to be considered positive. Cross-reactive clonotypes were defined as significantly expanded in both SARS-CoV-2 spike wells and at least one common cold coronavirus spike condition. Using R version 3.6.1, CDR3 homology was evaluated through Levenshtein distances (stringdist) along with unrooted phylogenetic trees (ape). TCRdb handled the public reads itself, with Q25 trimming in fastp and clone calling in MiXCR, and kept productive beta chains. Rows with a matching CDR3 protein are joined into one entry that keeps the most common DNA and genes. It is TCRdb's table, rather than the study itself, that gives the V and J calls and clone size. The sample yields roughly 10,000 distinct CDR3 sequences; under 35% were counted once. The top ten clones comprise about a fifth of the sample.

Material: CD4+ T cells from blood, cultured in vitro. The sequence came from a human donor in good health.

The sequenced DNA: TGTGCCAGCAGGTCAGGGGATTTCGACTACAATGAGCAGTTCTTC. Translated, this gives CASRSGDFDYNEQFF. This chain joins TRBV6-2 or TRBV6-3 to TRBJ2-1, and TRBD1 may be the D gene, going by 6 matching bases. Including the terminal cysteine and phenylalanine, the CDR3 comprises 15 residues. Only the CDR3 portion is preserved as DNA: 45 bases, with reading frame beginning at the first base. Taken from the germline V gene, the CDR1 and CDR2 loops are MNHEY and SVGEGT. Trimming at the junction amounts to 6 bases on V and 3 bases on J, and the germline ends lie 15 bases apart.